The 26 T cell receptor beta chains given below trace back to one sample, sequenced in a study of radiotherapy plus CTLA-4 blockade in lung cancer. Only in-frame clones appear in the TCRdb table, and some are missing; sequencing was by immunoSEQ multiplex PCR. The sample lists some 70,000 clones, 70% to 85% occurring once. Sequencing used peripheral blood, obtained from a patient treated with radiotherapy plus ipilimumab. The receptors were gathered from a human donor with non-small cell lung cancer who had a complete response to radiotherapy plus ipilimumab.

This clone has only one observation. The gene calls are TRBV30 and TRBJ1-6, with D uncertain. The germline CDR1 and CDR2 sequences are GTSNPN and SVGIG (reference sequence). V lost 4 bases and J lost 8, with 9 bases in between. The CDR3 has 12 residues. CDR3 region: CAWTDGDSPLHF. Written as DNA, the CDR3 is TGTGCCTGGACGGACGGGGATTCACCCCTCCACTTT.

V usage is TRBV10-2 and J usage is TRBJ2-7; TRBD1 aligns across 12 bases. Germline V gives CDR1 WSHSY, CDR2 SAAADI. CDR3 size: 15 residues. The J segment lost 6 bases and the V segment lost 5 bases, leaving 8 bases of the junction unmatched. The CDR3 bases are TGCGCCAGCAGTTTCCGGGACAGGGGGCGCTTCGAGCAGTACTTC. Amino acid sequence: CASSFRDRGRFEQYF.

The rearrangement links TRBV5-1 to TRBJ2-3, with 8 nucleotides matching TRBD2. The germline gives CDR1 SGHRS, CDR2 YFSETQ. CDR3 length: 16 residues. Trimming at V came to 3 bases and at J to 0 bases, leaving 6 bases not matched to a gene. The CDR3 nucleotides are TGCGCCAGCAGCTCCCCCGAGCGGGGGAGCACAGATACGCAGTATTTT. Amino acids: CASSSPERGSTDTQYF.

The chain couples TRBV29-1 to TRBJ2-4; D unresolved. This CDR3 has 12 residues. Germline CDR1 and CDR2: SQVTM and ANQGSEA. The V and J ends lost 2 bases and 7 bases respectively, with 9 bases between them. The CDR3 is CSVEKGLNIQYF. The CDR3 DNA sequence: TGCAGCGTTGAAAAAGGGTTGAACATTCAGTACTTC.

The chain employs TRBV9 and TRBJ2-1; 11 positions match TRBD2. The V gene end was trimmed by 2 bases and the J gene end by 7 bases; junction bases not matched to a gene: 2. Germline CDR1 SGDLS, CDR2 YYNGEE. This CDR3 comprises 14 residues. The CDR3 here is CASSVSGGVNEQFF. CDR3 bases: TGTGCCAGCAGCGTTAGCGGGGGGGTAAATGAGCAGTTCTTC.

This clone has only a few counts. The chain joins TRBV11-2 to TRBJ1-1, with no clear D. CDR3 size: 13 residues. V shed 0 bases and J shed 1 base, with 3 bases lying between them. The germline CDR1 and CDR2 sequences are SGHAT and FQNNGV. DNA for the CDR3: TGTGCCAGCAGCTTAGAAAGGAACACTGAAGCTTTCTTT. Its protein is CASSLERNTEAFF.

The rearrangement joins TRBV6-1 to TRBJ2-5; D gene ambiguous. This CDR3 is 16 amino acids long. V was shortened by 4 bases and J by 2 bases, with 17 bases between the two germline ends. Germline V CDR1 and CDR2: MNHNS, SASEGT. The CDR3 coding sequence is TGTGCCAGCAGTGCCCGCTGGACGGTAGAACAAGAGACCCAGTACTTC. Encoded protein: CASSARWTVEQETQYF.

This sequence joins TRBV6-9 and TRBJ1-2; D not resolved. This CDR3 has 13 amino acids. The germline CDR1 and CDR2 sequences are MNHGY and SVAAGI. V was pared by 3 bases and J by 5 bases, with 10 bases between. CDR3 nucleotides: TGTGCCAGCAGTTACCGGGTGACGTATGGCTACACCTTC. This translates into CASSYRVTYGYTF.

The chain has TRBV10-1 and TRBJ2-1; 10 nucleotides match TRBD2. V gave up 2 bases and J gave up 7 bases; unmatched junction bases: 8. There are 16 residues in the CDR3. CDR1 is WNHNN and CDR2 is SYGVQD in the germline V gene (reference sequence). CDR3 nucleotides: TGCGCCAGCAGTGAGCTAGCGGGGGAAGGTAGGAATGAGCAGTTCTTC. Translation gives CASSELAGEGRNEQFF.

This clone has a handful of counts. The V call is TRBV7-2, the J call TRBJ2-1, with 13 bases aligning to TRBD2. Per the germline V gene, CDR1 is SGHTA and CDR2 is FQGNSA. V lost 5 bases and J lost 10; bases outside the gene matches: 8. CDR3 size: 15 residues. The CDR3 is CASSLTGTSGAEQFF. DNA for the CDR3: TGTGCCAGCAGCCTAACCGGGACTAGCGGGGCCGAGCAGTTCTTC.

V and J are TRBV13 and TRBJ2-3, with D hard to call. The CDR3 contains 18 residues. V was clipped by 5 bases and J by 0 bases, with 21 bases between them. The germline gives CDR1 PRHDT, CDR2 FYEKMQ (reference sequence). DNA of the CDR3: TGTGCCAGCAGCCTTCCCCCCATCGGCGGCTTGAGCACAGATACGCAGTATTTT. It translates to CASSLPPIGGLSTDTQYF.

This clone came up once. The chain uses TRBV28 and TRBJ1-5; TRBD1 might be the D (6 bases). Trimming shortened V by 8 bases and J by 1 base, and 15 bases separated the two germline ends. The CDR3 length is 15 residues. Germline values: CDR1 MDHEN, CDR2 SYDVKM. CDR3 region: CASGTTGASNQPQHF. Written as DNA, the CDR3 is TGTGCCAGCGGGACAACAGGAGCGAGCAATCAGCCCCAGCATTTT.

This sequence joins TRBV18 and TRBJ2-7; maybe TRBD1 (6 bases). CDR1 and CDR2 (germline): KGHSH, LQKENI. This CDR3 comprises 14 residues. The ends were cut back, 3 bases at V and 1 base at J, with 10 bases in the middle. The CDR3 loop reads CASSPRTASYEQYF. CDR3 bases: TGTGCCAGCTCACCCAGGACAGCTTCCTACGAGCAGTACTTC. Together with reference TRBV18 and TRBJ2-7, the CDR3 gives the full variable domain: NAGVMQNPRHLVRRRGQEARLRCSPMKGHSHVYWYRQLPEEGLKFMVYLQKENIIDESGMPKERFSAEFPKEGPSILRIQQVVRGDSAAYFCASSPRTASYEQYFGPGTRLTVT.

A few counts support this clone. The V gene is TRBV29-1, the J gene TRBJ2-6; perhaps TRBD2 as D (5 bases). This CDR3 spans 15 amino acids. The V gene's germline CDR1 is SQVTM and CDR2 ANQGSEA. Trimming removed 4 bases from V and 0 bases from J, with 10 bases in between. The CDR3 DNA is TGCAGCGTTGGGACTGCCAGCTCTGGGGCCAACGTCCTGACTTTC. Translating it yields CSVGTASSGANVLTF.

The rearrangement joins TRBV5-5 to TRBJ1-4; 10 positions match TRBD1. The CDR3 contains 15 residues. V was pared by 2 bases and J by 6 bases, with 4 bases of the junction left unmatched. Germline values: CDR1 SGHKS, CDR2 YYEKEE (reference sequence). The CDR3 region has the DNA TGTGCCAGCAGCTTTCCGGGACAGGGGTATGAAAAACTGTTTTTT. Its translation is CASSFPGQGYEKLFF.

The table lists this clone with a count of one. The rearrangement joins TRBV7-9 to TRBJ2-1, with D tentatively TRBD2 (5 bases). Germline CDR1 SEHNR, CDR2 FQNEAQ (reference sequence). The ends were cut back, 4 bases at V and 9 bases at J, with 10 bases in the middle. CDR3 length: 12 residues. The chain's CDR3 is CASSWTSGEQFF. CDR3 nucleotide sequence: TGTGCCAGCAGCTGGACCAGCGGTGAGCAGTTCTTC.

The CDR3 spells CAISEGSPNQPQHF. CDR3 bases: TGTGCCATCAGTGAGGGCAGTCCTAATCAGCCCCAGCATTTT. The J gene is TRBJ1-5, the V gene TRBV10-3; D not certain. The CDR3 loop spans 14 amino acids. Looked up from germline, CDR1 is ENHRY and CDR2 is SYGVKD. V lost 2 bases, J lost 4 bases, and 9 bases lay in between.

The chain uses TRBV15 and TRBJ1-5, with D maybe TRBD1 (5 bases). CDR3 length: 17 amino acids. Germline V lookup: CDR1 LNHNV, CDR2 YYDKDF (reference sequence). Trimming took 1 base from V and 6 from J, leaving 19 bases between them. The CDR3 nucleotides read TGTGCCACCAGCAGAGGAGCGGGAGGACGTGGGGGTCAGCCCCAGCATTTT. Residues: CATSRGAGGRGGQPQHF. Full variable domain (rest looked up from reference TRBV15 and TRBJ1-5): DAMVIQNPRYQVTQFGKPVTLSCSQTLNHNVMYWYQQKSSQAPKLLFHYYDKDFNNEADTPDNFQSRRPNTSFCFLDIRSPGLGDTAMYLCATSRGAGGRGGQPQHFGDGTRLSIL.

This sequence joins TRBV19 and TRBJ1-5, with D possibly TRBD1 on 5 matching bases. V gave up 3 bases and J gave up 1 base, with 13 bases separating them. Germline assignment: CDR1 LNHDA and CDR2 SQIVND (reference sequence). This CDR3 is built from 16 residues. The CDR3 nucleotides read TGTGCCAGTAGTATCGTAGGGGCGCGGAGCAATCAGCCCCAGCATTTT. It is translated as CASSIVGARSNQPQHF.

This sequence joins TRBV19 and TRBJ2-1, with 12 bases that match TRBD2. The CDR3 totals 15 residues. V gave up 3 bases and J gave up 9 bases; unmatched junction bases: 6. The germline gives CDR1 LNHDA, CDR2 SQIVND (reference sequence). CDR3 nucleotide sequence: TGTGCCAGTAGTATCGGATCTAGCGGGGGGGGTGAGCAGTTCTTC. It codes for CASSIGSSGGGEQFF.

The count of this clone is one. The rearrangement uses TRBV2 and TRBJ2-2; possible D gene TRBD2, 5 bases. The CDR3 runs to 14 residues. Trimming stripped 7 bases from V and 6 bases from J, with 15 bases between. CDR1 and CDR2 (germline): SNHLY, FYNNEI. The CDR3 DNA follows: TGTGCCAGCACCCAAGGCCTGAGGGCCGGGGAGCTGTTTTTT. Translation: CASTQGLRAGELFF.

The chain uses TRBV11-2 and TRBJ1-1; possibly TRBD1 for D (5 bases). The germline V and J ends were trimmed by 8 bases and 3 bases, with 19 bases remaining between them. CDR1 is SGHAT, CDR2 FQNNGV, per germline. The CDR3 contains 15 residues. The CDR3 DNA reads as TGTGCCAGCTATCCCGGGACTAGACGGGACACTGAAGCTTTCTTT. The encoded protein is CASYPGTRRDTEAFF.

The sample holds one count of this clone. The chain employs TRBV11-3 and TRBJ2-1; 9 bases align to TRBD2. The V gene's germline CDR1 is SGHNT and CDR2 YENEEA. The CDR3 is made up of 15 amino acids. Germline trimming cut 3 bases from V and 6 bases from J; bases unmatched to any gene: 6. CDR3 amino acids: CASSFSLAGANEQFF. CDR3 bases: TGTGCCAGCAGCTTTTCTTTAGCGGGAGCCAATGAGCAGTTCTTC.

The chain joins TRBV4-3 to TRBJ2-7; D uncertain. The CDR3 totals 14 residues. V lost 0 bases and J 3 bases, leaving 9 bases between the germline ends. CDR1 and CDR2 from the germline V gene are LGHNA and YSLEER. As DNA, the CDR3 is TGCGCCAGCAGCCAAGATTATGGGGTCTACGAGCAGTACGTC. It codes for CASSQDYGVYEQYV.

The genes are TRBV5-5 and TRBJ1-2; a possible D gene is TRBD1 (5 bases). Germline CDR1 SGHKS, CDR2 YYEKEE (reference sequence). The ends were cut back, 2 bases at V and 8 bases at J, with 13 bases in the middle. The CDR3 consists of 13 residues. The CDR3 DNA is TGTGCCAGCAGCTTATGGCAGGGAGGCGGCTACACCTTC. Encoded protein: CASSLWQGGGYTF.

The genes are TRBV2 and TRBJ2-3; TRBD2 aligns across 8 bases. The CDR3 spans 18 residues. Trimming cost V 4 bases and J 1 base; bases outside gene matches: 13. Looked up from germline, CDR1 is SNHLY and CDR2 is FYNNEI. CDR3 protein: CASSVGGAPSSGTDTQYF. The CDR3 DNA sequence: TGTGCCAGCAGTGTCGGGGGGGCCCCTTCCTCTGGCACAGATACGCAGTATTTT.